This T cell receptor (beta chain) was sequenced for a study of STAT3 mutations in large granular lymphocyte leukemia. This CDR3 spans 13 amino acids. The junction had 5 bases not matched to a gene; V was cut back by 4 bases and J by 3 bases. Germline values: CDR1 SQVTM, CDR2 ANQGSEA. As concerns this clone: Its matching antigen is unknown.

Sequencing was performed with immunoSEQ multiplex PCR; in TCRdb, only in-frame clones are kept and a portion is missing. This sample has some 3,900 clones, with 82% found just once. Study conclusions and caveats: Every T-LGLL patient had at least one immunodominant TCRbeta clonotype.

The source is a boy aged 5-17 years with T-cell large granular lymphocyte leukemia. Some clones in this sample may be carry-over from other donors' samples. This chain joins TRBV29-1 and TRBJ2-7; 8 bases are a match to TRBD1. The sequencing sample was made of peripheral blood mononuclear cells. The CDR3 sequence: CSVGLGQGYEQYF. CDR3 DNA sequence: TGCAGCGTTGGGCTAGGACAGGGCTACGAGCAGTACTTC.